Listed below are T cell receptor beta chains from one sample, sequenced in a study of CD8+ T cells in alopecia areata. Here immunoSEQ multiplex PCR was the method, and the copy in TCRdb shows in-frame clones only, minus some. The sample carries 150,000 to 200,000 clones, just over 65% recorded once. Sequenced here: CD4+ T cells sorted from blood, sampled at week 4, from a patient treated with tofacitinib. The receptors come from a human donor with alopecia areata. Both conserved end residues are part of each CDR3. Each record gives: clone size, V gene, D gene, J gene, CDR3 protein, CDR3 DNA. D genes are given only for firm matches. A row's size may be missing; if present it is once, few, many or a size class.

size: few
V: TRBV29-1
D: TRBD2
J: TRBJ2-5
CDR3: CSSREAAGETQYF
DNA: TGCAGCTCCCGGGAGGCGGCCGGAGAGACCCAGTACTTC

size: few
V: TRBV29-1
D: NA
J: TRBJ1-6
CDR3: CSVILTRGPDSPLHF
DNA: TGCAGCGTTATCTTGACTCGGGGTCCGGATTCACCCCTCCACTTT

size: NA
V: TRBV10-2
D: TRBD1
J: TRBJ2-5
CDR3: CASSVFQGVGETQYF
DNA: TGCGCCAGCAGTGTGTTCCAGGGGGTTGGAGAGACCCAGTACTTC

size: NA
V: TRBV27
D: TRBD1
J: TRBJ1-6
CDR3: CASSFATGQGAGSYNSPLHF
DNA: TGTGCCAGCAGTTTCGCCACGGGACAGGGGGCTGGATCCTATAATTCACCCCTCCACTTT

size: NA
V: TRBV1
D: NA
J: TRBJ2-7
CDR3: CTSSQVMETFYEQYF
DNA: TGCACCAGCAGCCAAGTCATGGAGACCTTCTACGAGCAGTACTTC

size: few
V: TRBV29-1
D: NA
J: TRBJ2-7
CDR3: CSVENRGGGEQYF
DNA: TGCAGCGTTGAAAATCGGGGTGGTGGTGAGCAGTACTTC

size: NA
V: TRBV9
D: NA
J: TRBJ2-3
CDR3: CASSVVAVAASGNTQYF
DNA: TGTGCCAGCAGCGTAGTGGCGGTAGCGGCATCGGGTAATACGCAGTATTTT

size: NA
V: TRBV18
D: NA
J: TRBJ2-7
CDR3: CASSPSWDASYEQYF
DNA: TGTGCCAGCTCACCATCATGGGACGCCTCCTACGAGCAGTACTTC

size: once
V: TRBV10-3
D: NA
J: TRBJ2-5
CDR3: CAISESSGETQYF
DNA: TGTGCCATCAGTGAGTCAAGCGGGGAGACCCAGTACTTC

size: NA
V: TRBV27
D: NA
J: TRBJ1-5
CDR3: CASSPHFLKPQPQHF
DNA: TGTGCCAGCAGTCCCCATTTCCTCAAGCCTCAGCCCCAGCATTTT